This entry describes one T cell receptor (beta chain). Its antigen is as yet unknown. This sample is drawn from a study of cytomegalovirus exposure and HLA in healthy donors. General observations from the study: Reported results showed that the classifier diagnosed cytomegalovirus status with high specificity and sensitivity.

The PCR contained 60 Vbeta and 13 Jbeta primers. Clones were sequenced by immunoSEQ multiplex PCR, and TCRdb holds only the in-frame ones, with some missing. The top ten clones hold 7.8% of a sample with under 200,000 clones, about 13% of them seen once. This CDR3 has 15 amino acids. Germline V gives CDR1 KGHSH, CDR2 LQKENI. V shed 3 bases and J 4 bases; nucleotides not matched to a gene: 6. The specimen was PBMCs. The chain uses TRBV18 and TRBJ1-3, with TRBD1 matching over 7 bases. The sequence was collected from a man aged 50-59 years in good health and CMV-seropositive. CDR3 nucleotide sequence: TGTGCCAGCTCACCCCAGACAGGGATCGGAAACACCATATATTTT. It specifies CASSPQTGIGNTIYF.